These 16 T cell receptor beta chains were sequenced from one sample in a study of blood T cells in healthy people across ages. Using a J-beta primer mix together with a sample-barcoded 5' primer, a second PCR was run for roughly 7 to 11 cycles. Each CDR3 protein gets one entry after TCRdb re-called the 5' RACE reads with MiXCR. The sample includes 1.5 million to 2 million distinct CDR3 sequences, roughly 32% of them seen just once. The sequenced sample consisted of blood. All receptors derive from a woman aged 30 to 39 in good health.

The chain recombines TRBV10-3 with TRBJ2-3; 11 nucleotides line up with TRBD1. The CDR3 length is 15 residues. V lost 7 bases to trimming and J lost 4 bases; unmatched junction nucleotides: 7. Germline assignment: CDR1 ENHRY and CDR2 SYGVKD. For the CDR3, the DNA is TGTGCCATCACCGGGACAGGGGGGGTGGCAGATACGCAGTATTTT. Translating gives CAITGTGGVADTQYF.

The sample holds a few counts of this clonotype. This rearrangement joins TRBV4-2 to TRBJ1-6; no clear D gene. The ends were cut back, 5 bases at V and 8 bases at J, with 7 bases in the middle. CDR1 and CDR2 from the germline V gene are LGHNA and YNFKEQ. There are 12 residues in the CDR3. CDR3 in amino acids: CASSDGDSPLHF. As DNA, the CDR3 is TGTGCCAGCAGCGACGGCGATTCACCCCTCCACTTT.

The chain has TRBV12-3 or TRBV12-4 and TRBJ2-3; no clear D. V was trimmed by 7 bases and J by 4 bases, leaving 18 bases between them. CDR3 length equals 15 residues. The chain's CDR3 is CASTQDTVGADTQYF. DNA of the CDR3: TGTGCCAGCACCCAGGATACAGTCGGCGCAGATACGCAGTATTTT.

The V call is TRBV9, the J call TRBJ2-3; D is undetermined. V was pared by 3 bases and J by 6 bases, with 20 bases between. CDR3 length: 16 residues. Per the germline V gene, CDR1 is SGDLS and CDR2 is YYNGEE. In DNA, the CDR3 is TGTGCCAGCAGCGCCCCATCATTGACTCCCTCCGATACGCAGTATTTT. Its protein product is CASSAPSLTPSDTQYF. The variable domain in full, completed from reference TRBV9 and TRBJ2-3, reads DSGVTQTPKHLITATGQRVTLRCSPRSGDLSVYWYQQSLDQGLQFLIQYYNGEERAKGNILERFSAQQFPDLHSELNLSSLELGDSALYFCASSAPSLTPSDTQYFGPGTRLTVL.

This clonotype was observed a handful of times. V usage is TRBV3-1 and J usage is TRBJ1-2, with 7 nucleotides matching TRBD1. The V gene end was trimmed by 4 bases and the J gene end by 3 bases; junction bases not matched to a gene: 5. Per germline, CDR1 LGHDT and CDR2 YNNKEL (reference sequence). The CDR3 totals 14 residues. DNA for the CDR3: TGTGCCAGCAGCCGAGGGGGACAGTACTATGGCTACACCTTC. Its protein product is CASSRGGQYYGYTF.

This clonotype was detected a few times. The chain couples TRBV3-1 to TRBJ2-7, with 11 bases identical to TRBD2. Looked up from germline, CDR1 is LGHDT and CDR2 is YNNKEL (reference sequence). CDR3 length: 17 residues. V trimming: 4 bases; J trimming: 3 bases; junction bases outside the gene matches: 11. The CDR3 bases are TGTGCCAGCAGCCCCCGACTAGCGGGATGGAGCTACTACGAGCAGTACTTC. It translates to CASSPRLAGWSYYEQYF.

This clonotype was found a few times. V gene TRBV20-1 combines with J gene TRBJ2-1; 14 nucleotides agree with TRBD2. Germline V gives CDR1 DFQATT, CDR2 SNEGSKA (reference sequence). This CDR3 contains 17 residues. With V trimmed by 1 base and J by 4 bases, 6 bases remained unmatched. CDR3 coding DNA: TGCAGTGCTAGAGTTGGGACTAGCGGGAGAGGTTACAATGAGCAGTTCTTC. The encoded protein is CSARVGTSGRGYNEQFF.

V usage is TRBV5-1 and J usage is TRBJ2-7, with 9 bases matching TRBD1. This CDR3 is 16 amino acids long. Unmatched junction bases numbered 10, after V lost 0 bases and J lost 6 bases. Germline assignment: CDR1 SGHRS and CDR2 YFSETQ. CDR3 coding DNA: TGCGCCAGCAGCTTGGCCGGGACAGGGAACAAGGGCGAGCAGTACTTC. Translated: CASSLAGTGNKGEQYF.

This clonotype was picked up a small number of times. The rearrangement links TRBV20-1 to TRBJ2-7; 7 bases match TRBD1. There are 13 residues in the CDR3. Trimming at V came to 4 bases and at J to 1 base, leaving 4 bases not matched to a gene. Germline V gene sequence: CDR1 DFQATT, CDR2 SNEGSKA (reference sequence). CDR3 sequence reads: CSAILDRSYEQYF. The CDR3 nucleotides read TGCAGTGCTATATTGGACAGGTCCTACGAGCAGTACTTC.

This clonotype was found a few times. The V gene is TRBV27, the J gene TRBJ2-7; D ambiguous. V was clipped by 0 bases and J by 4 bases, with 7 bases between them. Germline values: CDR1 MNHEY, CDR2 SMNVEV (reference sequence). The CDR3 is made up of 13 amino acids. The CDR3 is CASSLSGQYEQYF. The CDR3 DNA reads TGTGCCAGCAGTTTATCGGGCCAATACGAGCAGTACTTC.

V gene TRBV10-3 combines with J gene TRBJ1-2; TRBD1 is a possible D gene (5 bases). CDR1 ENHRY and CDR2 SYGVKD come from the germline V gene. CDR3 length: 15 residues. The V gene lost 4 bases and the J gene lost 7 bases, with 19 bases spanning the gap. CDR3 residues: CAISASEQDLGGYTF. For the CDR3, the DNA is TGTGCCATCAGTGCGTCTGAACAGGATTTAGGTGGCTACACCTTC.

The chain joins TRBV2 to TRBJ2-3; D remains unclear. Looked up from germline, CDR1 is SNHLY and CDR2 is FYNNEI. CDR3 length: 16 residues. The V end lost 6 bases, the J end lost 0 bases, and 16 bases lay between the germline ends. The CDR3 is CASREETLPSTDTQYF. CDR3 nucleotide sequence: TGTGCCAGCAGAGAGGAGACTTTACCTAGCACAGATACGCAGTATTTT.

This clonotype appeared a few times. DNA of the CDR3: TGTGCCAGCACCCGCCCGGGACAAATTTCTAGTGAAGCTTTCTTT. As protein: CASTRPGQISSEAFF. The chain links TRBV13 to TRBJ1-1, with a weak D call TRBD1 (6 bases). V was cut by 7 bases and J by 7 bases, with 22 bases left in between. Germline CDR1 and CDR2: PRHDT and FYEKMQ (reference sequence). The CDR3 runs to 15 residues.

This clonotype has a handful of counts. The chain joins TRBV24-1 to TRBJ1-5, with D maybe TRBD1 (6 bases). The CDR3 runs to 13 residues. Germline V gene sequence: CDR1 KGHDR, CDR2 SFDVKD. The V end was cut by 8 bases, the J end by 5 bases, with 12 bases between. The CDR3 is CATMGGRDQPQHF. In nucleotides, the CDR3 is TGTGCCACCATGGGGGGCAGAGATCAGCCCCAGCATTTT.

The gene calls are TRBV20-1 and TRBJ2-7; 14 nucleotides line up with TRBD2. Looked up from germline, CDR1 is DFQATT and CDR2 is SNEGSKA (reference sequence). The trim removed 4 bases at V and 5 bases at J, leaving 10 bases unmatched. This CDR3 has 16 amino acids. As DNA, the CDR3 is TGCAGTGCTACGGTCGGGACTAGCGGGAGTAGCGACGAGCAGTACTTC. Protein product: CSATVGTSGSSDEQYF.

This clonotype was counted many times. This rearrangement joins TRBV29-1 to TRBJ2-4; D tentatively reads TRBD1 or TRBD2 (5 bases each). Germline assignment: CDR1 SQVTM and CDR2 ANQGSEA. V was cut by 6 bases and J by 9 bases, with 18 bases left in between. The CDR3 runs 13 residues. CDR3 sequence (DNA): TGCAGCGTGGGGCATACGTCGGGGATCATTCAGTACTTC. It translates to CSVGHTSGIIQYF. The entire variable domain, with the rest obtained from reference TRBV29-1 and TRBJ2-4, is as follows: SAVISQKPSRDICQRGTSLTIQCQVDSQVTMMFWYRQQPGQSLTLIATANQGSEATYESGFVIDKFPISRPNLTFSTLTVSNMSPEDSSIYLCSVGHTSGIIQYFGAGTRLSVL.